This is a list of T cell receptor beta chains from one sample in a study of T cells after yellow fever vaccination. TCRdb redid the calling of the 5' RACE reads with MiXCR, one entry per CDR3 protein. The data show 500,000 to 650,000 distinct CDR3 sequences, with about a sixth seen just once and 17% held by the top ten. Sequencing used PBMCs, obtained about 5 days after the first yellow fever vaccination. The receptors stem from a young man who received the YFV17D yellow fever vaccine. Each CDR3 is given without its conserved first and last residue. Fields, in order: V gene, J gene, clone size, CDR3 protein. Not every row has a clone size; where given, it reads once, few, many or a size class.

V gene: TRBV20-1
J gene: TRBJ1-1
clone size: few
CDR3 protein: SAGQGNTEAF

V gene: TRBV10-3
J gene: TRBJ1-1
clone size: -
CDR3 protein: AISEQAVGYTEAF

V gene: TRBV11-2
J gene: TRBJ2-4
clone size: -
CDR3 protein: ASSLYSGDSKNIQY

V gene: TRBV5-6
J gene: TRBJ2-5
clone size: few
CDR3 protein: ASSLADRDLGTQY

V gene: TRBV12-3/TRBV12-4
J gene: TRBJ1-1
clone size: -
CDR3 protein: ASSLGVRGAEAF

V gene: TRBV5-6
J gene: TRBJ2-1
clone size: many
CDR3 protein: ASSLGVGDEQF

V gene: TRBV24-1
J gene: TRBJ1-5
clone size: many
CDR3 protein: ATSDKQGSQPQH

V gene: TRBV5-1
J gene: TRBJ2-1
clone size: few
CDR3 protein: ASSLSSLPQPNEQF

V gene: TRBV12-3/TRBV12-4
J gene: TRBJ1-2
clone size: -
CDR3 protein: ASSFETGVNYGYT

V gene: TRBV7-2
J gene: TRBJ2-1
clone size: many
CDR3 protein: ASSLKGTELQF

V gene: TRBV20-1
J gene: TRBJ2-1
clone size: -
CDR3 protein: SARGPGWIVNEQF

V gene: TRBV7-7
J gene: TRBJ2-5
clone size: few
CDR3 protein: ASSSLGKRGLQETQY

V gene: TRBV5-1
J gene: TRBJ1-4
clone size: few
CDR3 protein: ASSLAPGTGGATNEKLF

V gene: TRBV6-1
J gene: TRBJ1-2
clone size: -
CDR3 protein: ASAPLARADGYT

V gene: TRBV7-9
J gene: TRBJ1-1
clone size: few
CDR3 protein: ASAPVLGVAEAF

V gene: TRBV10-2
J gene: TRBJ1-5
clone size: few
CDR3 protein: ASGGYLNPNQPQH

V gene: TRBV5-1
J gene: TRBJ1-5
clone size: -
CDR3 protein: ASSLGQEESQPQH

V gene: TRBV7-9
J gene: TRBJ1-6
clone size: -
CDR3 protein: ASSRDIPYNSPLH

V gene: TRBV6-1
J gene: TRBJ2-3
clone size: -
CDR3 protein: ASSQLGHFTDTQY

V gene: TRBV10-1
J gene: TRBJ2-5
clone size: -
CDR3 protein: ASSEGQGRTQY

V gene: TRBV2
J gene: TRBJ2-1
clone size: once
CDR3 protein: ASSESRASSYNEQF

V gene: TRBV6-5
J gene: TRBJ2-2
clone size: -
CDR3 protein: ASSYRTSTAGELF

V gene: TRBV6-2/TRBV6-3
J gene: TRBJ2-5
clone size: -
CDR3 protein: ASSYGSAQETQY

V gene: TRBV2
J gene: TRBJ2-5
clone size: many
CDR3 protein: ASREETQY

V gene: TRBV12-3/TRBV12-4
J gene: TRBJ1-2
clone size: many
CDR3 protein: ASSSQGTTNYGYT

V gene: TRBV19
J gene: TRBJ1-5
clone size: -
CDR3 protein: ASSIRTGGQPQH

V gene: TRBV12-3/TRBV12-4
J gene: TRBJ1-5
clone size: -
CDR3 protein: ASNTHRDQPQH

V gene: TRBV25-1
J gene: TRBJ2-3
clone size: -
CDR3 protein: ASSEPPLRENTDTQY

V gene: TRBV7-9
J gene: TRBJ2-3
clone size: -
CDR3 protein: ASSNSLRDRWDTQY

V gene: TRBV3-1
J gene: TRBJ2-7
clone size: -
CDR3 protein: ASSQDILLRVHEQY

V gene: TRBV21-1
J gene: TRBJ1-2
clone size: -
CDR3 protein: ASTFRTGAYGYT

V gene: TRBV4-3
J gene: TRBJ2-3
clone size: many
CDR3 protein: ASSQAAGETDTQY

V gene: TRBV7-9
J gene: TRBJ2-5
clone size: many
CDR3 protein: ASSLAGGQETQY

V gene: TRBV7-6
J gene: TRBJ2-5
clone size: -
CDR3 protein: ASSHGQGKETQY

V gene: TRBV6-2/TRBV6-3
J gene: TRBJ2-5
clone size: once
CDR3 protein: ASSRDTHRETQY

V gene: TRBV25-1
J gene: TRBJ1-1
clone size: few
CDR3 protein: ASSEYGNTEAF

V gene: TRBV28
J gene: TRBJ2-3
clone size: few
CDR3 protein: ASSLGGRITQY

V gene: TRBV28
J gene: TRBJ1-1
clone size: few
CDR3 protein: ASRKGQGTTEAF

V gene: TRBV2
J gene: TRBJ2-1
clone size: -
CDR3 protein: ASHRQGEYF

V gene: TRBV4-3
J gene: TRBJ1-5
clone size: -
CDR3 protein: ASSQDATLNQPQH

V gene: TRBV28
J gene: TRBJ1-6
clone size: few
CDR3 protein: ASTPPGLNSPLH

V gene: TRBV25-1
J gene: TRBJ1-2
clone size: -
CDR3 protein: ASRGGGLDRGGIYGYT

V gene: TRBV6-5
J gene: TRBJ2-2
clone size: few
CDR3 protein: ASSYSTAGTGELF

V gene: TRBV20-1
J gene: TRBJ2-3
clone size: -
CDR3 protein: SARRAPAVDTQY

V gene: TRBV5-4
J gene: TRBJ2-5
clone size: few
CDR3 protein: ASSLALGEETQY

V gene: TRBV15
J gene: TRBJ1-4
clone size: few
CDR3 protein: ATSGPFEEKLF

V gene: TRBV29-1
J gene: TRBJ2-5
clone size: -
CDR3 protein: SVRSGVTETQY

V gene: TRBV20-1
J gene: TRBJ2-1
clone size: -
CDR3 protein: SALAGGPNEQF

V gene: TRBV7-2
J gene: TRBJ1-5
clone size: -
CDR3 protein: ASSPGQDRVDQPQH

V gene: TRBV5-5
J gene: TRBJ1-4
clone size: -
CDR3 protein: ASSLGGMGEKLF

V gene: TRBV4-3
J gene: TRBJ2-1
clone size: few
CDR3 protein: ASSQEIFGIYNEQF

V gene: TRBV20-1
J gene: TRBJ2-3
clone size: few
CDR3 protein: SAMGADFIDTQY

V gene: TRBV29-1
J gene: TRBJ1-1
clone size: -
CDR3 protein: SVGRQGNTEAF

V gene: TRBV6-2/TRBV6-3
J gene: TRBJ2-7
clone size: few
CDR3 protein: ASSYTRTGFDEQY

V gene: TRBV30
J gene: TRBJ1-4
clone size: -
CDR3 protein: AWRIRDRGKLF

V gene: TRBV6-2/TRBV6-3
J gene: TRBJ2-7
clone size: few
CDR3 protein: ASTQAVSYEQY

V gene: TRBV30
J gene: TRBJ1-1
clone size: -
CDR3 protein: AWEPGTPEAF

V gene: TRBV4-3
J gene: TRBJ1-4
clone size: many
CDR3 protein: ASSKGGLEALF

V gene: TRBV28
J gene: TRBJ2-3
clone size: many
CDR3 protein: ASSPSRAGDTDTQY